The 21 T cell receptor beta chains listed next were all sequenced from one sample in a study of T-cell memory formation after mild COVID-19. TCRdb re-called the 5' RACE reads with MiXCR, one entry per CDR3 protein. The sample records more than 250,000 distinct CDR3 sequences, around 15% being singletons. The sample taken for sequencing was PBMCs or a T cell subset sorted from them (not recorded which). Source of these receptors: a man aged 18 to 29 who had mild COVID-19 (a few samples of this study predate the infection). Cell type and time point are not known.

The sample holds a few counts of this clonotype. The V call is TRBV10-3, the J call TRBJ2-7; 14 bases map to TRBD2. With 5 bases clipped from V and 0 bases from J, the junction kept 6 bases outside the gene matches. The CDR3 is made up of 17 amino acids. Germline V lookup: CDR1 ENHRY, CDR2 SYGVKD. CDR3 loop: CAISLRTSGGSSYEQYF. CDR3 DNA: TGTGCCATCAGTCTTAGGACTAGCGGGGGGAGCTCCTACGAGCAGTACTTC.

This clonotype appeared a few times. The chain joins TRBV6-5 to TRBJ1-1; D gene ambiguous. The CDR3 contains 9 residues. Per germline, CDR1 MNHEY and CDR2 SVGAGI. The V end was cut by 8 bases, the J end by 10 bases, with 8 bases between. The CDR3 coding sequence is TGTGCCAGCTGGTGGGGAGCTTTCTTT. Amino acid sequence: CASWWGAFF.

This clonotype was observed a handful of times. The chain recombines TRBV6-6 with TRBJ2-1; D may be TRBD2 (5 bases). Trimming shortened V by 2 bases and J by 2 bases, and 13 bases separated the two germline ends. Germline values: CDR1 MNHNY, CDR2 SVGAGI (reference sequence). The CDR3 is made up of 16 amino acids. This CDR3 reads CASSYSRGNAYNEQFF. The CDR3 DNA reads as TGTGCCAGCAGTTACAGTCGGGGAAATGCCTACAATGAGCAGTTCTTC.

The CDR3 loop is CASSTSSGLPYFF. The CDR3, as DNA: TGTGCCAGTAGTACTTCAAGCGGCCTCCCCTATTTCTTC. The V gene is TRBV19, the J gene TRBJ2-1, with D maybe TRBD2 (5 bases). The germline V gene has CDR1 LNHDA and CDR2 SQIVND (reference sequence). V gave up 4 bases and J gave up 16 bases, with 20 bases separating them. The CDR3 length is 13 residues.

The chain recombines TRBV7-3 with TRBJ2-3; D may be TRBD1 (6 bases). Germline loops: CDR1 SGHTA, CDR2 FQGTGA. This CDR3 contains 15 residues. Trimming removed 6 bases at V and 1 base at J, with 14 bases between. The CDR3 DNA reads TGTGCCAGCAGTTCAGGGGACGGGGGCACAGATACGCAGTATTTT. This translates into CASSSGDGGTDTQYF.

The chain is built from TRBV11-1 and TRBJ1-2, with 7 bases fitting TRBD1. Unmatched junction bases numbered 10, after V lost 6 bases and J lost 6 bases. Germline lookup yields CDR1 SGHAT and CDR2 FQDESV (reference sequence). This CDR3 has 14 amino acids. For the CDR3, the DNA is TGTGCCAGCAGGGCGTCAGGGGGAGTTCATGGCTACACCTTC. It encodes CASRASGGVHGYTF. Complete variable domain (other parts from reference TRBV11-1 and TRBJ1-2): EAEVAQSPRYKITEKSQAVAFWCDPISGHATLYWYRQILGQGPELLVQFQDESVVDDSQLPKDRFSAERLKGVDSTLKIQPAELGDSAMYLCASRASGGVHGYTFGSGTRLTVV.

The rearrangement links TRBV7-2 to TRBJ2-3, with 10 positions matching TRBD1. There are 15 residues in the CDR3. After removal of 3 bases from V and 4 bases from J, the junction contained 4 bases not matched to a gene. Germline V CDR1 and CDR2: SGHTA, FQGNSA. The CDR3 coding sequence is TGTGCCAGCAGCTTTTGGACAGGGGGTTCAGATACGCAGTATTTT. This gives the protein CASSFWTGGSDTQYF.

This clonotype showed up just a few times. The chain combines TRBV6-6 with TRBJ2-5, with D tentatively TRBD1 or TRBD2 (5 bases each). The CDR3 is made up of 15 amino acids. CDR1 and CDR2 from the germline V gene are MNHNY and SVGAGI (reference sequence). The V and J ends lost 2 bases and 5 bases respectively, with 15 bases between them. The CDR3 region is CASSYPPRGEETQYF. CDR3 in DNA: TGTGCCAGCAGTTACCCCCCTCGGGGCGAGGAGACCCAGTACTTC.

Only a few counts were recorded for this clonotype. CDR3 sequence: CASSLVGDRPYNEQFF. In DNA form, the CDR3 reads TGCGCCAGCAGCTTGGTGGGGGACAGGCCGTACAATGAGCAGTTCTTC. This sequence joins TRBV5-1 and TRBJ2-1, with TRBD1 matching 8 bases. Germline CDR1 and CDR2: SGHRS and YFSETQ. V shed 0 bases and J 4 bases; nucleotides not matched to a gene: 6. This CDR3 has 16 amino acids.

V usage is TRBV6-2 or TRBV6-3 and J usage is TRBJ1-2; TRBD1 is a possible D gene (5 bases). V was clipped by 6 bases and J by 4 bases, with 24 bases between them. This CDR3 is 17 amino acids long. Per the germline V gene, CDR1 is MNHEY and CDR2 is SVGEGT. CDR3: CASSTWTRTTFSYGYTF. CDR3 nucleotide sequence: TGTGCCAGCAGCACCTGGACAAGGACAACTTTTTCCTATGGCTACACCTTC.

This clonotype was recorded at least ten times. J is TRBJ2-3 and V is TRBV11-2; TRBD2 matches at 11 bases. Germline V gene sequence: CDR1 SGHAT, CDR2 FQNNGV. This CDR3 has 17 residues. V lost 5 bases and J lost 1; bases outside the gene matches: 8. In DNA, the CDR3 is TGTGCCAGCAGCCCGGGGGGACTAGCGGTCGGCACAGATACGCAGTATTTT. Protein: CASSPGGLAVGTDTQYF.

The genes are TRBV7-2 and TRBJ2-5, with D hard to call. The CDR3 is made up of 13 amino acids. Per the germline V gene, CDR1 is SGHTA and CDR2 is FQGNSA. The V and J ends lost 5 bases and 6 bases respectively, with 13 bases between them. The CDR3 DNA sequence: TGTGCCAGCAGCCCTCGTGGGCAACAGACCCAGTACTTC. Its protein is CASSPRGQQTQYF.

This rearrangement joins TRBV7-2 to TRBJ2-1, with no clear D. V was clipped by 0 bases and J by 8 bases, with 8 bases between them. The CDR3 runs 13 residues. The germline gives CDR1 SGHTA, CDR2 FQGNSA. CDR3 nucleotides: TGTGCCAGCAGCTTAGCGGGGTGGGATGAGCAGTTCTTC. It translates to CASSLAGWDEQFF.

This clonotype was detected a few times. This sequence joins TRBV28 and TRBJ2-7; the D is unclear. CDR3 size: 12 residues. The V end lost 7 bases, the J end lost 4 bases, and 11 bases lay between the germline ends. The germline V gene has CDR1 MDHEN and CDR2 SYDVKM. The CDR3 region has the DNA TGTGCCAGCAACCGCGTCGGATACGAGCAGTACGTC. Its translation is CASNRVGYEQYV.

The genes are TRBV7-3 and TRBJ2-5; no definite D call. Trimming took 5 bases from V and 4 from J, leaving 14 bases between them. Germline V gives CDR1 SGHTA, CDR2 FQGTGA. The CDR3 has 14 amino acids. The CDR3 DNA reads TGTGCCAGCAGCCCTGGGGTGGGTCTAGAGACCCAGTACTTC. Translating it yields CASSPGVGLETQYF.

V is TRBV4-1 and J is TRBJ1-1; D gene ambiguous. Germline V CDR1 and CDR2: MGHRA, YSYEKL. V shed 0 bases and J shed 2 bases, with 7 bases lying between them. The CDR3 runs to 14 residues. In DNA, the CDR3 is TGCGCCAGCAGCCAAGAGGGCCTAAACACTGAAGCTTTCTTT. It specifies CASSQEGLNTEAFF.

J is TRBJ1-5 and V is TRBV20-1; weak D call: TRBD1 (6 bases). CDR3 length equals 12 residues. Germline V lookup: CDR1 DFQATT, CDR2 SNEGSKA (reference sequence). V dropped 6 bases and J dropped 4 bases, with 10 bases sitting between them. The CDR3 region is CSAGQGNQPQHF. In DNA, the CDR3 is TGCAGTGCCGGCCAGGGGAATCAGCCCCAGCATTTT.

The CDR3 is CASSIDHRNTEAFF. As DNA, the CDR3 is TGTGCCAGTAGTATAGATCACAGAAACACTGAAGCTTTCTTT. The rearrangement links TRBV19 to TRBJ1-1; D is ambiguous. The CDR3 is 14 amino acids. Trimming removed 0 bases at V and 2 bases at J, with 7 bases between. Germline V gene data show CDR1 as LNHDA and CDR2 as SQIVND (reference sequence). The variable domain in full, with the rest retrieved from reference TRBV19 and TRBJ1-1, is DGGITQSPKYLFRKEGQNVTLSCEQNLNHDAMYWYRQDPGQGLRLIYYSQIVNDFQKGDIAEGYSVSREKKESFPLTVTSAQKNPTAFYLCASSIDHRNTEAFFGQGTRLTVV.

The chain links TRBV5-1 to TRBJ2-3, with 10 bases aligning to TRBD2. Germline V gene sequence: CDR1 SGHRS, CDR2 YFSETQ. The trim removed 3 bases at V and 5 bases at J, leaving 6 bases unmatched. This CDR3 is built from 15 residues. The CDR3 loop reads CASSSGLAVVDTQYF. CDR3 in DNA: TGCGCCAGCAGCTCCGGACTAGCGGTTGTAGATACGCAGTATTTT. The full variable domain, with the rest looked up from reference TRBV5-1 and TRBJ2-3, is KAGVTQTPRYLIKTRGQQVTLSCSPISGHRSVSWYQQTPGQGLQFLFEYFSETQRNKGNFPGRFSGRQFSNSRSEMNVSTLELGDSALYLCASSSGLAVVDTQYFGPGTRLTVL.

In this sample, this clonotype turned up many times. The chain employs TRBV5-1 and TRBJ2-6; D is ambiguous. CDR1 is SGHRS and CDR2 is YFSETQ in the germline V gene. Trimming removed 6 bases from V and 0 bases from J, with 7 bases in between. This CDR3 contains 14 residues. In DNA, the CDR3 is TGCGCCAGCAACCCGATCTCTGGGGCCAACGTCCTGACTTTC. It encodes CASNPISGANVLTF.

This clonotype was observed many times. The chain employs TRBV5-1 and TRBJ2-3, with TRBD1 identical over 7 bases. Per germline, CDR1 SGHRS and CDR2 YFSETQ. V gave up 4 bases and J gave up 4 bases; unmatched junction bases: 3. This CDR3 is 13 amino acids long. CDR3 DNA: TGCGCCAGCAGCAGGGACAGCGCAGATACGCAGTATTTT. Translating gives CASSRDSADTQYF.